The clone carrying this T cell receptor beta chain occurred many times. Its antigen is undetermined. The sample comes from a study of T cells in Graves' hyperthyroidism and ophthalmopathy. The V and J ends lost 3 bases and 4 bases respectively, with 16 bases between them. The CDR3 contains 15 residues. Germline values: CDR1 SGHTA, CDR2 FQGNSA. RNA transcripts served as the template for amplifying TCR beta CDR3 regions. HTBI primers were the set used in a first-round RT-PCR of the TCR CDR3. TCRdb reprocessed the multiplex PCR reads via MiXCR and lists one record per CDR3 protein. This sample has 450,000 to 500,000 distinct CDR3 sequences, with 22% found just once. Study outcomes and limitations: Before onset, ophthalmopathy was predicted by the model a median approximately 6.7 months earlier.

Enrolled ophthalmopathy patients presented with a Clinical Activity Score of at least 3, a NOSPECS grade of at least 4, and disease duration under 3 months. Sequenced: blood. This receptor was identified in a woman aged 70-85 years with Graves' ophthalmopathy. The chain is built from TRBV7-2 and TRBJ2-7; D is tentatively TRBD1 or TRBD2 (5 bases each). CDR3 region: CASSFDGTANYEQYF. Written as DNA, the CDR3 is TGTGCCAGCAGCTTTGACGGGACGGCGAATTACGAGCAGTACTTC.